Shown below are 14 T cell receptor beta chains from a single sample sequenced in a study of blood T cells in healthy people across ages. Through a sample-barcoded 5' primer and a J-beta primer mix, a second PCR was run for roughly 6 to 12 cycles. Each CDR3 protein is one row after TCRdb ran MiXCR on the 5' RACE reads. Of more than 1,000,000 distinct CDR3 sequences listed, around 25% were seen once; the top ten hold 0.65% to 0.75%. This sample also belongs to another study, concerning T cells of mothers and their children.

The sequenced material came from blood. All receptors derive from a girl aged 2-9 years in good health.

This chain joins TRBV5-1 and TRBJ2-7, with 7 nucleotides matching TRBD1. Germline loops: CDR1 SGHRS, CDR2 YFSETQ. The CDR3 has 15 amino acids. Trimming took 2 bases from V and 0 from J; bases not matched to a gene: 5. This chain's CDR3 is CASSLRTGSSYEQYF. The CDR3 DNA is TGCGCCAGCAGCTTACGGACAGGTAGCTCCTACGAGCAGTACTTC.

This clonotype was counted only a few times. The chain carries TRBV2 and TRBJ1-4, with no clear D. From germline, CDR1 is SNHLY and CDR2 FYNNEI. Trimming removed 2 bases from V and 10 bases from J, with 11 bases in between. This CDR3 has 13 residues. The CDR3 here is CASSEFKEGKLFF. As DNA, the CDR3 is TGTGCCAGCAGTGAATTCAAGGAAGGAAAACTGTTTTTT.

The chain is built from TRBV5-6 and TRBJ1-1; D unclear. V was cut by 7 bases and J by 0 bases, with 13 bases left in between. Germline loops: CDR1 SGHDT, CDR2 YYEEEE. This CDR3 spans 14 amino acids. Written as DNA, the CDR3 is TGTGCCAGCCGGGAGAGCAGCCTGAACACTGAAGCTTTCTTT. It yields the protein CASRESSLNTEAFF.

The J gene is TRBJ2-2, the V gene TRBV7-3; D uncertain. The CDR3 has 13 residues. Germline V gene data show CDR1 as SGHTA and CDR2 as FQGTGA. V lost 4 bases to trimming and J lost 4 bases, with 7 bases between them. The CDR3 reads CASSSVPTGELFF. The CDR3 bases are TGTGCCAGCAGCTCCGTGCCCACCGGGGAGCTGTTTTTT.

This sequence joins TRBV29-1 and TRBJ2-1; the D gene is possibly TRBD2 (6 bases). Trimming pared 7 bases from V and 0 bases from J, leaving 16 bases between. The CDR3 extends over 15 amino acids. Looked up from germline, CDR1 is SQVTM and CDR2 is ANQGSEA. The CDR3: CSAQGLPNSYNEQFF. The DNA of the CDR3 is TGCAGCGCTCAGGGACTCCCGAACTCCTACAATGAGCAGTTCTTC.

This clonotype was observed a handful of times. The chain has TRBV20-1 and TRBJ2-1; D is uncertain. CDR1 is DFQATT, CDR2 SNEGSKA, per germline (reference sequence). This CDR3 is 15 amino acids long. V gave up 3 bases and J gave up 4 bases, with 16 bases separating them. The CDR3 protein is CSARDLSWYYNEQFF. CDR3 DNA sequence: TGCAGTGCTAGGGACCTAAGTTGGTATTACAATGAGCAGTTCTTC.

A note on this clonotype: At one end the junction does not follow the germline gene, possibly because of a read error. This sequence joins TRBV7-8 and TRBJ2-1; no definite D call. The CDR3 totals 13 residues. CDR1 and CDR2 (germline): SGHVS, FQNEAQ. The DNA of the CDR3 is TGTGCCAGCGGCTTAGGGTTCCGCGGTGAGCAGTTCTTC. Translation: CASGLGFRGEQFF.

This clonotype was found a few times. This chain joins TRBV19 and TRBJ1-2; 7 bases match TRBD1. The trim removed 7 bases at V and 5 bases at J, leaving 16 bases unmatched. Germline V gene lookup returns CDR1 LNHDA and CDR2 SQIVND (reference sequence). The CDR3 runs to 16 residues. The CDR3 DNA sequence: TGTGCCAGTAACCGACAGGGCGGTGTAGTTTTGTATGGCTACACCTTC. This encodes CASNRQGGVVLYGYTF.

This clonotype has more than one count but fewer than ten. The chain is built from TRBV29-1 and TRBJ2-1; TRBD2 agrees at 7 bases. With 7 bases clipped from V and 6 bases from J, the junction kept 6 bases outside the gene matches. The germline CDR1 and CDR2 sequences are SQVTM and ANQGSEA. The CDR3 extends over 12 amino acids. The CDR3 bases are TGCAGCGCCTGGGGGGGTGGCAATGAGCAGTTCTTC. It is translated as CSAWGGGNEQFF.

The genes are TRBV29-1 and TRBJ1-2; D perhaps matches TRBD1 (5 bases). The CDR3 extends over 13 amino acids. CDR1 SQVTM and CDR2 ANQGSEA come from the germline V gene. The germline V and J ends were trimmed by 3 bases and 7 bases, with 15 bases remaining between them. CDR3 in DNA: TGCAGCGTTGATGCCAGGGAAATCGGTGGCTACACCTTC. Translation: CSVDAREIGGYTF.

This clonotype was counted only a few times. The chain links TRBV7-8 to TRBJ2-5; D unclear. This CDR3 spans 15 amino acids. Germline V gives CDR1 SGHVS, CDR2 FQNEAQ. Trimming took off 4 bases at V and 5 bases at J, with 17 bases between the two ends. The CDR3 DNA follows: TGTGCCAGCAGCTCCCGAGACTGGGGTGGGGAGACCCAGTACTTC. Amino acids: CASSSRDWGGETQYF.

This clonotype was observed a handful of times. The rearrangement joins TRBV7-2 to TRBJ1-5, with 9 bases matching TRBD1. The CDR3 totals 13 residues. The J segment lost 8 bases and the V segment lost 1 base, leaving 0 bases of the junction unmatched. Germline loops: CDR1 SGHTA, CDR2 FQGNSA. CDR3 in amino acids: CASSLGQGEPQHF. CDR3 bases: TGTGCCAGCAGCTTAGGACAGGGGGAGCCCCAGCATTTT.

The sample holds a few counts of this clonotype. The V and J genes are TRBV12-3 or TRBV12-4 and TRBJ2-1; tentatively, D is TRBD2 (5 bases). Trimming stripped 6 bases from V and 4 bases from J, with 10 bases between. The CDR3 is 13 residues long. This CDR3 is CASRVARYNEQFF. The CDR3 nucleotides are TGTGCCAGCAGGGTAGCGCGGTACAATGAGCAGTTCTTC.

The V and J genes are TRBV20-1 and TRBJ2-3, with a tentative D call TRBD2 (6 bases). The CDR3 is made up of 14 amino acids. Germline CDR1 reads DFQATT; CDR2 reads SNEGSKA (reference sequence). V lost 3 bases to trimming and J lost 0 bases, with 10 bases between them. The CDR3 coding sequence is TGCAGTGCTAGGACGGGGACTAGCACAGATACGCAGTATTTT. Amino acids: CSARTGTSTDTQYF.